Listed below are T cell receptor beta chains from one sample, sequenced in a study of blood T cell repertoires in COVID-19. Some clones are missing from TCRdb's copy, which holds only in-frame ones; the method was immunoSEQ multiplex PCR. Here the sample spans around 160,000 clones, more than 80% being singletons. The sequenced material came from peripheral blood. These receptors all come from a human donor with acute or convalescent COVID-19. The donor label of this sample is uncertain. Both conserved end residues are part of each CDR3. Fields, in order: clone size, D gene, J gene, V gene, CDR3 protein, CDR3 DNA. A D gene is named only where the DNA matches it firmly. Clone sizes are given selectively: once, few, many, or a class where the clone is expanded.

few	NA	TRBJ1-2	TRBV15	CATRSLEERGYTF	TGTGCCACCAGGAGCCTAGAGGAGAGAGGCTACACCTTC
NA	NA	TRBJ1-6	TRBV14	CASSSQGYSPLHF	TGTGCCAGCAGCTCCCAGGGGTATTCACCCCTCCACTTT
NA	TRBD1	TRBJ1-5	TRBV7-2	CASSLEATGGISNQPQHF	TGTGCCAGCAGCTTAGAGGCCACAGGGGGCATTAGCAATCAGCCCCAGCATTTT
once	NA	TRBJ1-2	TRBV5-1	CASSLGSGWYGYTF	TGCGCCAGCAGCTTGGGGTCCGGGTGGTACGGCTACACCTTC
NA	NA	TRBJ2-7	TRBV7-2	CASSPDGGSSYEQYF	TGTGCCAGCAGCCCGGACGGAGGTTCCTCCTACGAGCAGTACTTC
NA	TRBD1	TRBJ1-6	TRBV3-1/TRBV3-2	CASSQVGGGGSPLHF	TGTGCCAGCAGCCAAGTTGGAGGGGGCGGGTCACCCCTCCACTTT
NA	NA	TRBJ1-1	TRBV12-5	CASDTDRGGEYSTEAFF	TGTGCTAGTGATACTGATCGGGGGGGCGAGTATAGCACTGAAGCTTTCTTT
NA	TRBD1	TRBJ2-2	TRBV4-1	CASSQGWTGRTGELFF	TGCGCCAGCAGCCAGGGTTGGACAGGGAGGACCGGGGAGCTGTTTTTT
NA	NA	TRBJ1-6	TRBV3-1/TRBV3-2	CASSQGGTHNSPLHF	TGTGCCAGCAGCCAGGGGGGAACACATAATTCACCCCTCCACTTT
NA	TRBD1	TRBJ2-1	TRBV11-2	CASRTGAGGNEQFF	TGTGCCAGCAGGACAGGGGCCGGAGGCAATGAGCAGTTCTTC
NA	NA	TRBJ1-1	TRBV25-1	CASSEWEGKNTEAFF	TGTGCCAGCAGTGAATGGGAGGGAAAGAACACTGAAGCTTTCTTT
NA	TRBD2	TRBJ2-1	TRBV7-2	CASSLSGASGEQFF	TGTGCCAGCAGCTTAAGCGGGGCCAGCGGGGAGCAGTTCTTC
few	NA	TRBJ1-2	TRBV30	CAWSVPSTGTPNYGYTF	TGTGCCTGGAGTGTCCCCTCTACCGGGACACCTAACTATGGCTACACCTTC
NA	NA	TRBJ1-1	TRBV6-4	CASSTGPGGTEAFF	TGTGCCAGCAGTACAGGGCCGGGGGGCACTGAAGCTTTCTTT
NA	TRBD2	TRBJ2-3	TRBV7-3	CASSLSGGETDTQYF	TGTGCCAGCAGCTTAAGTGGGGGGGAGACAGATACGCAGTATTTT
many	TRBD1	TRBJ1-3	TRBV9	CASSLGTDSGNTIYF	TGTGCCAGCAGCCTCGGGACAGACTCTGGAAACACCATATATTTT
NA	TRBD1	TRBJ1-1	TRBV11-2	CASSRDRNTEAFF	TGTGCCAGCAGCCGGGACAGAAACACTGAAGCTTTCTTT
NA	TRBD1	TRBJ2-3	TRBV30	CAWSVEGATDTQYF	TGTGCCTGGAGTGTAGAGGGGGCAACAGATACGCAGTATTTT